Listed here are 20 T cell receptor beta chains from one sample, sequenced in a study of T cell responses to AZD1222 COVID-19 vaccine. Generated by immunoSEQ multiplex PCR, the TCRdb table keeps only in-frame clones and is missing some. The data contain about 150,000 clones, around nine tenths of them singletons. Sequenced material: peripheral blood, taken on day 0 of AZD1222 vaccination. All receptors derive from an adult in good health.

This chain connects TRBV3-1 (or the pseudogene TRBV3-2) to TRBJ1-5; 8 bases match TRBD1. This CDR3 is 16 amino acids long. The junction had 7 bases not matched to a gene; V was cut back by 1 base and J by 5 bases. Germline CDR1 reads LGHDT; CDR2 reads YNNKEL (reference sequence). CDR3 amino acids: CASSQGPGGADQPQHF. The DNA for the CDR3 is TGTGCCAGCAGCCAAGGACCAGGGGGCGCGGATCAGCCCCAGCATTTT.

This rearrangement joins TRBV27 to TRBJ1-4; no clear D gene. The CDR3 consists of 13 residues. Germline-derived CDR1 and CDR2 are MNHEY and SMNVEV (reference sequence). Trimming cost V 4 bases and J 7 bases, with 10 bases left between them. Here the CDR3 reads CASSWNRGEKLFF. The CDR3 nucleotides are TGTGCCAGCAGTTGGAACCGCGGTGAAAAACTGTTTTTT.

The genes are TRBV2 and TRBJ1-5; D gene uncertain. Germline CDR1 is SNHLY and CDR2 is FYNNEI. This CDR3 spans 13 amino acids. The V end was cut by 9 bases, the J end by 1 base, with 10 bases between. The CDR3: CASWSGSNQPQHF. The CDR3 DNA follows: TGTGCCAGTTGGAGCGGGAGCAATCAGCCCCAGCATTTT.

This chain uses TRBV5-1 with TRBJ2-7; possibly TRBD1 for D (5 bases). Germline V gene data show CDR1 as SGHRS and CDR2 as YFSETQ. CDR3 size: 14 residues. V lost 0 bases, J lost 3 bases, and 10 bases lay in between. The CDR3 sequence is CASSLATDIYEQYF. DNA of the CDR3: TGCGCCAGCAGCTTGGCTACGGACATCTACGAGCAGTACTTC.

The chain is built from TRBV5-4 and TRBJ1-1; no clear D. V was cut by 0 bases and J by 5 bases, with 8 bases left in between. Germline CDR1 SGHNT, CDR2 YYREEE (reference sequence). This CDR3 region has 13 residues. CDR3 in amino acids: CASSLGAGTEAFF. The DNA for the CDR3 is TGTGCCAGCAGCTTGGGGGCAGGTACTGAAGCTTTCTTT.

The J gene is TRBJ1-2, the V gene TRBV5-1; the match to TRBD1 covers 8 bases. V shed 5 bases, J shed 2 bases, and the junction held 11 bases outside the gene matches. CDR3 length: 16 amino acids. Germline CDR1 reads SGHRS; CDR2 reads YFSETQ. The CDR3 DNA reads TGCGCCAGCAGTCCCGGGACAGGTAGACTCAACTATGGCTACACCTTC. It encodes CASSPGTGRLNYGYTF.

This clone was seen a single time. The gene calls are TRBV30 and TRBJ1-5; TRBD1 is a possible D gene (6 bases). The germline V and J ends were trimmed by 0 bases and 2 bases, with 14 bases remaining between them. The CDR3 loop spans 16 amino acids. Germline V gene data show CDR1 as GTSNPN and CDR2 as SVGIG (reference sequence). CDR3 region: CAWSVGQMVGNQPQHF. CDR3 sequence (DNA): TGTGCCTGGAGTGTTGGACAGATGGTCGGCAATCAGCCCCAGCATTTT.

This chain joins TRBV10-2 and TRBJ2-7; perhaps D is TRBD1 or TRBD2 (6 bases each). The CDR3 has 15 amino acids. V was trimmed by 6 bases and J by 1 base, leaving 16 bases between them. Germline V gives CDR1 WSHSY, CDR2 SAAADI. This CDR3 reads CASRGGSGFSYEQYF. The CDR3, as DNA: TGCGCCAGCAGGGGGGGCAGTGGGTTTTCCTACGAGCAGTACTTC.

The table lists this clone with a count of one. Here the CDR3 DNA reads TGTGCCAGCAGTTTATCCGGTTCGCCCCAGCATTTT. Its translation: CASSLSGSPQHF. The chain carries TRBV12-3 or TRBV12-4 and TRBJ1-5; D gene uncertain. V was pared by 2 bases and J by 9 bases, with 8 bases between. The CDR3 contains 12 residues.

The genes are TRBV7-2 and TRBJ2-3, with 11 positions matching TRBD2. Looked up from germline, CDR1 is SGHTA and CDR2 is FQGNSA. The CDR3 is made up of 15 amino acids. The V gene end was trimmed by 3 bases and the J gene end by 7 bases; junction bases not matched to a gene: 6. CDR3 in amino acids: CASSFSGGAEYTQYF. The CDR3 DNA is TGTGCCAGCAGCTTTAGCGGGGGGGCCGAATATACGCAGTATTTT.

The chain carries TRBV5-1 and TRBJ1-1; D uncertain. In germline, CDR1 is SGHRS, CDR2 YFSETQ. This CDR3 is 15 amino acids long. The V end was cut by 0 bases, the J end by 4 bases, with 13 bases between. CDR3 residues: CASSLGFTTVTEAFF. In DNA, the CDR3 is TGCGCCAGCAGCTTGGGATTCACCACGGTCACTGAAGCTTTCTTT.

This clone has only a few counts. CDR3 loop: CASRPERPGNTIYF. The DNA for the CDR3 is TGTGCCAGTAGACCAGAAAGACCTGGAAACACCATATATTTT. The V gene is TRBV19, the J gene TRBJ1-3; D call uncertain. The V and J ends lost 6 bases and 2 bases respectively, with 11 bases between them. The CDR3 runs to 14 residues. The germline V gene has CDR1 LNHDA and CDR2 SQIVND (reference sequence).

The rearrangement links TRBV6-5 to TRBJ2-1; TRBD1 aligns across 10 bases. CDR1 and CDR2 from the germline V gene are MNHEY and SVGAGI. The CDR3 consists of 14 residues. Trimming at V came to 4 bases and at J to 7 bases, leaving 4 bases not matched to a gene. The chain's CDR3 is CASSSPGQGNEQFF. As DNA, the CDR3 is TGTGCCAGCAGTTCTCCGGGACAGGGGAATGAGCAGTTCTTC.

The chain has TRBV3-1 (or the pseudogene TRBV3-2) and TRBJ1-1; possibly TRBD1 for D (5 bases). Germline V gene lookup returns CDR1 LGHDT and CDR2 YNNKEL (reference sequence). The CDR3 has 12 residues. V dropped 6 bases and J dropped 1 base, with 6 bases sitting between them. The CDR3, as DNA: TGTGCCAGCAGGGGGCGGAACACTGAAGCTTTCTTT. Translated, it gives CASRGRNTEAFF.

The chain is built from TRBV5-1 and TRBJ2-2, with D perhaps matching TRBD1 or TRBD2 (5 bases each). The V and J ends lost 6 bases and 4 bases respectively, with 19 bases between them. The CDR3 is 16 residues long. CDR1 is SGHRS, CDR2 YFSETQ, per germline. The CDR3 here is CASTPSGAGFTGELFF. CDR3 in DNA: TGCGCCAGCACCCCCTCTGGGGCGGGCTTCACCGGGGAGCTGTTTTTT.

The V call is TRBV30, the J call TRBJ2-7; TRBD1 agrees at 9 bases. This CDR3 has 19 residues. From germline, CDR1 is GTSNPN and CDR2 SVGIG (reference sequence). Losses at the gene ends were 3 bases for V and 3 bases for J; bases not matched to a gene: 21. For the CDR3, the DNA is TGTGCCTGGAGCGCCCTATCCGGGACAGGGAGAGCCGCGCTCTACGAGCAGTACTTC. Translation: CAWSALSGTGRAALYEQYF.

The rearrangement links TRBV9 to TRBJ1-1; no definite D call. The CDR3 runs to 15 residues. CDR1 and CDR2 (germline): SGDLS, YYNGEE. The V gene lost 4 bases and the J gene lost 4 bases, with 17 bases spanning the gap. The CDR3 protein is CASSPFRSEGTEAFF. The CDR3 nucleotides are TGTGCCAGCAGCCCTTTTCGTTCGGAGGGCACTGAAGCTTTCTTT.

The V and J genes are TRBV4-3 and TRBJ2-5; D gene unclear. CDR1 and CDR2 from the germline V gene are LGHNA and YSLEER. This CDR3 region has 13 residues. The V end lost 0 bases, the J end lost 5 bases, and 7 bases lay between the germline ends. CDR3 coding DNA: TGCGCCAGCAGCCAAGATTACGGGGAGACCCAGTACTTC. This encodes CASSQDYGETQYF.

This clone has a single count. The chain combines TRBV6-5 with TRBJ2-3; D is unresolved. Trimming removed 6 bases at V and 2 bases at J, with 9 bases between. Germline V gene sequence: CDR1 MNHEY, CDR2 SVGAGI. CDR3 length: 13 amino acids. DNA of the CDR3: TGTGCCAGCAGCCTAACTCCCACAGATACGCAGTATTTT. This encodes CASSLTPTDTQYF.

In this sample, this clone turned up a few times. The chain joins TRBV18 to TRBJ1-5; TRBD1 is a possible D gene (6 bases). The length of the CDR3 is 15 residues. The germline gives CDR1 KGHSH, CDR2 LQKENI. Trimming removed 3 bases at V and 6 bases at J, with 15 bases between. The CDR3 is CASSPDRLGGQPQHF. The CDR3 region has the DNA TGTGCCAGCTCACCTGACAGGTTGGGGGGTCAGCCCCAGCATTTT.